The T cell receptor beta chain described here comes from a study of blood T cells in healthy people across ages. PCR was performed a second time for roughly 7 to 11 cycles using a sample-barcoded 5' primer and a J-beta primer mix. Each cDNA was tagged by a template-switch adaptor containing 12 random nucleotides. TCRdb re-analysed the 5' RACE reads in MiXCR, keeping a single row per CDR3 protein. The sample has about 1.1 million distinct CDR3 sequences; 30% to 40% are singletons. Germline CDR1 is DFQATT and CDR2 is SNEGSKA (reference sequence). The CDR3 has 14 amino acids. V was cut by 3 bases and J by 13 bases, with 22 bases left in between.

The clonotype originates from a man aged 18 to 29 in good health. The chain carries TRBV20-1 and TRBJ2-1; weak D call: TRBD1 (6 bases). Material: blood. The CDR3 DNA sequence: TGCAGTGCTAGTGGGCAGGGGAACGCAGAGACCCAGTTCTTC. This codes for CSASGQGNAETQFF.